This T cell receptor (beta chain) was profiled in a study of T cell changes during pregnancy in multiple sclerosis. This CDR3 has 14 residues. The germline V gene has CDR1 SGHNT and CDR2 YENEEA. Regarding this clone: Compared with germline, one end of the junction differs, possibly owing to a read error.

Libraries were prepared by immunoSEQ multiplex PCR; TCRdb keeps only in-frame clonotypes and omits some of them. The table has about 75,000 clones, 90% to 95% seen once. The TCR was taken from a female donor with multiple sclerosis, enrolled in a pregnancy study. Material: CD4+ T cells from peripheral blood mononuclear cells, obtained after pregnancy. This sequence joins TRBV11-3 and TRBJ2-2, with D tentatively TRBD2 (6 bases). The CDR3 DNA sequence: TGTGCCAGCACCTTAGCGGCGAACACCGGGGAGCTGTTTTTT. Amino acids: CASTLAANTGELFF.